This T cell receptor beta chain stems from a study of cytomegalovirus exposure and HLA in healthy donors. The V gene end was trimmed by 4 bases and the J gene end by 11 bases; junction bases not matched to a gene: 5. The CDR3 extends over 12 amino acids. The germline V gene encodes CDR1 LNHDA and CDR2 SQIVND (reference sequence). 60 Vbeta and 13 Jbeta primers were used in PCR. Sequenced by immunoSEQ multiplex PCR; TCRdb stores in-frame clones only, minus some. Its table lists around 130,000 clones. Material for sequencing was PBMCs. The gene calls are TRBV19 and TRBJ1-1, with 9 positions matching TRBD1. The sequence was collected from a woman aged 55-70 years in good health and CMV-seronegative. The CDR3: CASSTGQGAAFF. In DNA, the CDR3 is TGTGCCAGTAGTACGGGACAGGGTGCGGCTTTCTTT.